The 29 T cell receptor beta chains reported below all come from one sample, sequenced in a study of blood T cell repertoires in COVID-19. TCRdb's copy holds only in-frame clones and misses some; the assay was immunoSEQ multiplex PCR. The data show about 220,000 clones, 80% to 85% seen once. Sequencing was performed on peripheral blood. All receptors derive from a woman of 80 years or more with COVID-19, enrolled during active disease.

CDR3: CASSLDDSTLTF. CDR3 coding DNA: TGTGCCAGCAGCTTAGATGACAGTACCTTGACCTTC. This chain links TRBV11-3 with TRBJ1-2; TRBD1 might be the D (5 bases). Per germline, CDR1 SGHNT and CDR2 YENEEA. CDR3 size: 12 residues. Trimming took off 0 bases at V and 14 bases at J, with 13 bases between the two ends.

The count of this clone is one. The chain combines TRBV18 with TRBJ1-3, with 7 bases aligning to TRBD1. The CDR3 consists of 16 residues. Germline CDR1 and CDR2: KGHSH and LQKENI. V lost 3 bases and J lost 3; bases outside the gene matches: 8. The CDR3 bases are TGTGCCAGCTCACCTACCGCGGGACAGATTGGAAACACCATATATTTT. Protein product: CASSPTAGQIGNTIYF.

The chain recombines TRBV12-1 with TRBJ1-6. TRBV12-1 is reported as a pseudogene. This CDR3 comprises 13 residues. The DNA for the CDR3 is TGTGCCAGCAGCTTTGTGCAACTTTCACCCCTCCACTTT. It codes for CASSFVQLSPLHF.

CDR3 protein: CASSPRGRGRSNQPQHF. The CDR3 bases are TGTGCCAGCAGCCCGAGAGGCAGGGGGCGGAGCAATCAGCCCCAGCATTTT. The rearrangement joins TRBV28 to TRBJ1-5; 8 nucleotides agree with TRBD1. Germline values: CDR1 MDHEN, CDR2 SYDVKM. V lost 6 bases to trimming and J lost 1 base; unmatched junction nucleotides: 11. The CDR3 loop spans 17 amino acids. The full variable domain, in which reference TRBV28 and TRBJ1-5 provide the parts outside the CDR3, is DVKVTQSSRYLVKRTGEKVFLECVQDMDHENMFWYRQDPGLGLRLIYFSYDVKMKEKGDIPEGYSVSREKKERFSLILESASTNQTSMYLCASSPRGRGRSNQPQHFGDGTRLSIL.

The J gene is TRBJ2-7, the V gene TRBV15; a weak D match, TRBD2 (5 bases). In germline, CDR1 is LNHNV, CDR2 YYDKDF (reference sequence). V dropped 1 base and J dropped 0 bases, with 10 bases sitting between them. This CDR3 is 15 amino acids long. The CDR3 DNA reads as TGTGCCACCAGCAGAGGAGGGCCGAGCTCCTACGAGCAGTACTTC. It is translated as CATSRGGPSSYEQYF.

The J gene is TRBJ2-1, the V gene TRBV7-2; 9 positions match TRBD1. Germline CDR1 SGHTA, CDR2 FQGNSA. With 0 bases clipped from V and 0 bases from J, the junction kept 3 bases outside the gene matches. The length of the CDR3 is 17 residues. This chain's CDR3 is CASSLAGGQGSYNEQFF. CDR3 nucleotides: TGTGCCAGCAGCTTAGCGGGGGGACAGGGCTCCTACAATGAGCAGTTCTTC.

This clone was observed once. The rearrangement links TRBV5-6 to TRBJ2-7; TRBD1 is a possible D gene (5 bases). In germline, CDR1 is SGHDT, CDR2 YYEEEE. V lost 1 base and J 10 bases, leaving 12 bases between the germline ends. This CDR3 has 12 residues. The CDR3 DNA reads TGTGCCAGCAGCTTGTGGGGCGTTACTCAGTACTTC. Protein: CASSLWGVTQYF.

The chain couples TRBV6-6 to TRBJ1-5; a possible D gene is TRBD1 (5 bases). The V gene's germline CDR1 is MNHNY and CDR2 SVGAGI (reference sequence). Trimming pared 3 bases from V and 11 bases from J, leaving 23 bases between. The CDR3 extends over 16 amino acids. The CDR3 DNA reads as TGTGCCAGCAGTTATAAGACAGCTTCAATCAGGCTGGCCCAGCATTTT. It specifies CASSYKTASIRLAQHF.

The chain is built from TRBV29-1 and TRBJ2-7; 8 nucleotides align to TRBD1. Per germline, CDR1 SQVTM and CDR2 ANQGSEA. There are 12 residues in the CDR3. After removal of 7 bases from V and 2 bases from J, the junction contained 4 bases not matched to a gene. The CDR3 DNA is TGCAGCGCCGGGACAGGAACCTACGAGCAGTACTTC. Protein product: CSAGTGTYEQYF.

On this clone itself: Other DNA sequences in the sample encode the same CDR3. The chain recombines TRBV12-3 or TRBV12-4 with TRBJ1-2; weak D call: TRBD1 (5 bases). The CDR3 contains 13 residues. The ends were cut back, 3 bases at V and 2 bases at J, with 7 bases in the middle. The CDR3 DNA reads as TGTGCCAGCAGTTTGGGGGGGAACTATGGCTACACCTTC. Amino acids: CASSLGGNYGYTF.

CDR3 nucleotides: TGTGCCAGCAGCACCCAACAGGCAACTAATGAAAAACTGTTTTTT. Protein: CASSTQQATNEKLFF. The rearrangement uses TRBV3-1 (or the pseudogene TRBV3-2) and TRBJ1-4, with D maybe TRBD1 (5 bases). Trimming took off 5 bases at V and 0 bases at J, with 10 bases between the two ends. Germline loops: CDR1 LGHDT, CDR2 YNNKEL (reference sequence). There are 15 residues in the CDR3.

The chain recombines TRBV18 with TRBJ2-5; D is possibly TRBD1 (5 bases). CDR3 length: 14 amino acids. Trimming removed 5 bases at V and 7 bases at J, with 17 bases between. Germline lookup yields CDR1 KGHSH and CDR2 LQKENI. CDR3 DNA: TGTGCCAGCTCATCGGAACGACAGACACCGACCCAGTACTTC. Encoded protein: CASSSERQTPTQYF.

J is TRBJ1-1 and V is TRBV5-1; 11 nucleotides line up with TRBD1. The CDR3 is made up of 12 amino acids. Trimming at V came to 3 bases and at J to 13 bases, leaving 5 bases not matched to a gene. Germline V gene sequence: CDR1 SGHRS, CDR2 YFSETQ. CDR3 in amino acids: CASSSSGTGGFF. CDR3 nucleotides: TGCGCCAGCAGCTCGTCCGGGACAGGGGGTTTCTTT. Drawing the rest from reference TRBV5-1 and TRBJ1-1, the complete variable domain is KAGVTQTPRYLIKTRGQQVTLSCSPISGHRSVSWYQQTPGQGLQFLFEYFSETQRNKGNFPGRFSGRQFSNSRSEMNVSTLELGDSALYLCASSSSGTGGFFGQGTRLTVV.

This clone came up once. The chain links TRBV18 to TRBJ2-7; 7 bases line up with TRBD2. This CDR3 is 14 amino acids long. CDR1 KGHSH and CDR2 LQKENI come from the germline V gene. Trimming took 8 bases from V and 4 from J; bases not matched to a gene: 11. CDR3 sequence: CASQREGGSYEQYF. CDR3 sequence (DNA): TGTGCCAGCCAGCGGGAAGGCGGTTCATACGAGCAGTACTTC. Drawing the rest from reference TRBV18 and TRBJ2-7, the complete variable domain is NAGVMQNPRHLVRRRGQEARLRCSPMKGHSHVYWYRQLPEEGLKFMVYLQKENIIDESGMPKERFSAEFPKEGPSILRIQQVVRGDSAAYFCASQREGGSYEQYFGPGTRLTVT.

This sequence joins TRBV28 and TRBJ1-2, with no clear D. CDR1 and CDR2 from the germline V gene are MDHEN and SYDVKM. V was clipped by 5 bases and J by 2 bases, with 15 bases between them. CDR3 length equals 15 residues. The DNA for the CDR3 is TGTGCCAGCAGTCCCTCCGGCAGGTCGAACTATGGCTACACCTTC. Translated, it gives CASSPSGRSNYGYTF.

This clone appeared once. The chain is built from TRBV6-2 or TRBV6-3 and TRBJ2-1, with a weak D call TRBD2 (5 bases). V lost 0 bases and J lost 7, with 19 bases in between. The CDR3 is 17 amino acids. Germline V gene sequence: CDR1 MNHEY, CDR2 SVGEGT. The CDR3 bases are TGTGCCAGCAGTTACTCGACCCTTTCCGGGGTTACTAATGAGCAGTTCTTC. Amino acid sequence: CASSYSTLSGVTNEQFF.

The chain is built from TRBV7-3 and TRBJ2-5, with TRBD1 matching over 8 bases. V lost 5 bases and J lost 1; bases outside the gene matches: 6. The CDR3 spans 15 residues. Germline-derived CDR1 and CDR2 are SGHTA and FQGTGA. The CDR3 nucleotides read TGTGCCAGCAGCGCCGGACAGGGCCCCCAAGAGACCCAGTACTTC. This translates into CASSAGQGPQETQYF.

The chain combines TRBV27 with TRBJ1-6; 7 bases match TRBD1. Per germline, CDR1 MNHEY and CDR2 SMNVEV (reference sequence). This CDR3 is 14 amino acids long. Trimming cost V 8 bases and J 6 bases; bases outside gene matches: 7. For the CDR3, the DNA is TGTGCCAGCGGGAACCACAGGGGTAATTCACCCCTCCACTTT. Its translation is CASGNHRGNSPLHF.

This clone has a single count. V and J are TRBV18 and TRBJ1-1; no reliable D call. The germline CDR1 and CDR2 sequences are KGHSH and LQKENI. With 1 base removed from V and 2 bases from J, the gap between germline ends came to 8 bases. This CDR3 has 14 residues. The CDR3 DNA is TGTGCCAGCTCACCACTCGAGGGTAACACTGAAGCTTTCTTT. It encodes CASSPLEGNTEAFF.

This chain uses TRBV5-6 with TRBJ2-1; the match to TRBD1 covers 7 bases. Losses at the gene ends were 1 base for V and 7 bases for J; bases not matched to a gene: 5. Germline CDR1 is SGHDT and CDR2 is YYEEEE. There are 14 residues in the CDR3. Here the CDR3 reads CASSLYRGGNEQFF. The CDR3, as DNA: TGTGCCAGCAGCTTGTACAGGGGCGGTAATGAGCAGTTCTTC. The full variable domain, completed using reference TRBV5-6 and TRBJ2-1, is DAGVTQSPTHLIKTRGQQVTLRCSPKSGHDTVSWYQQALGQGPQFIFQYYEEEERQRGNFPDRFSGHQFPNYSSELNVNALLLGDSALYLCASSLYRGGNEQFFGPGTRLTVL.

CDR3 residues: CASGGQMIHTIYF. The DNA of the CDR3 is TGTGCCAGCGGGGGACAGATGATACACACCATATATTTT. V gene TRBV12-3 or TRBV12-4 combines with J gene TRBJ1-3, with 7 bases that match TRBD1. The CDR3 totals 13 residues. The V segment lost 8 bases and the J segment 8 bases; nucleotides outside the gene matches: 9.

The chain is built from TRBV7-9 and TRBJ2-2; D is ambiguous. This CDR3 region has 13 residues. Germline CDR1 SEHNR, CDR2 FQNEAQ (reference sequence). The ends were cut back, 11 bases at V and 3 bases at J, with 13 bases in the middle. CDR3 loop: CAGRRIYTGELFF. As DNA, the CDR3 is TGTGCCGGTCGGAGAATCTACACCGGGGAGCTGTTTTTT.

The J gene is TRBJ2-1, the V gene TRBV9; 12 nucleotides align to TRBD2. CDR3 size: 16 residues. The germline V gene has CDR1 SGDLS and CDR2 YYNGEE. Trimming cost V 3 bases and J 7 bases; bases outside gene matches: 8. The CDR3 loop is CASSARLAGEINEQFF. The DNA for the CDR3 is TGTGCCAGCAGCGCCCGACTAGCGGGAGAGATAAATGAGCAGTTCTTC. Looking up the rest from reference TRBV9 and TRBJ2-1 gives the full variable domain: DSGVTQTPKHLITATGQRVTLRCSPRSGDLSVYWYQQSLDQGLQFLIQYYNGEERAKGNILERFSAQQFPDLHSELNLSSLELGDSALYFCASSARLAGEINEQFFGPGTRLTVL.

The CDR3 sequence: CASTISGRALKETQYF. CDR3 coding DNA: TGTGCCAGCACCATTAGCGGGAGGGCCCTGAAAGAGACCCAGTACTTC. The chain uses TRBV5-8 and TRBJ2-5, with 11 bases fitting TRBD2. The germline V gene encodes CDR1 SGHTS and CDR2 YDEGEE. Trimming took 6 bases from V and 3 from J; bases not matched to a gene: 10. This CDR3 comprises 16 residues.

V and J are TRBV28 and TRBJ1-5; a possible D gene is TRBD1 (5 bases). Germline assignment: CDR1 MDHEN and CDR2 SYDVKM. This CDR3 contains 15 residues. V lost 4 bases to trimming and J lost 5 bases, with 15 bases between them. CDR3 region: CASSSQTGGDQPQHF. CDR3 DNA: TGTGCCAGCAGTTCCCAAACAGGAGGGGATCAGCCCCAGCATTTT.

The chain joins TRBV18 to TRBJ2-7, with a weak D call TRBD2 (6 bases). V was pared by 2 bases and J by 6 bases, with 14 bases between. Per the germline V gene, CDR1 is KGHSH and CDR2 is LQKENI. CDR3 length: 14 amino acids. This chain's CDR3 is CASSPLASESEQYF. The CDR3 DNA reads TGTGCCAGCTCACCATTGGCTAGCGAATCCGAGCAGTACTTC.

The J gene is TRBJ1-5, the V gene TRBV3-1 (or the pseudogene TRBV3-2), with D hard to call. The CDR3 contains 16 residues. Germline lookup yields CDR1 LGHDT and CDR2 YNNKEL (reference sequence). The V end lost 1 base, the J end lost 1 base, and 11 bases lay between the germline ends. The CDR3 DNA sequence: TGTGCCAGCAGCCAAGGGGGTGGAGGGAGCAATCAGCCCCAGCATTTT. Protein: CASSQGGGGSNQPQHF.

The rearrangement links TRBV6-5 to TRBJ1-1; tentatively, D is TRBD1 (5 bases). V lost 0 bases and J 4 bases, leaving 15 bases between the germline ends. The CDR3 totals 16 residues. Germline V gives CDR1 MNHEY, CDR2 SVGAGI. The CDR3 region is CASSYSGGDLGTEAFF. CDR3 nucleotides: TGTGCCAGCAGTTACTCGGGGGGGGACCTGGGCACTGAAGCTTTCTTT.

The V and J genes are TRBV9 and TRBJ2-7; 9 positions match TRBD1. CDR1 and CDR2 from the germline V gene are SGDLS and YYNGEE. With V trimmed by 4 bases and J by 2 bases, 7 bases remained unmatched. This CDR3 comprises 15 residues. The CDR3 DNA follows: TGTGCCAGCAGCTACCGGGACAGGGTACCCTACGAGCAGTACTTC. As protein: CASSYRDRVPYEQYF.